These 25 T cell receptor beta chains came from one sample sequenced in a study of control samples from healthy donors and cancer patients. TCRdb keeps only in-frame clones here, not all; method: immunoSEQ multiplex PCR. There are 40,000 to 45,000 clones in the sample; around 70% occur only once, and 15% to 20% lies in the top ten. Sequencing input: formalin-fixed, paraffin-embedded tissue. The receptors derive from a male donor with melanoma.

This clone was observed a single time. V and J are TRBV29-1 and TRBJ1-1; 8 nucleotides align to TRBD1. The germline gives CDR1 SQVTM, CDR2 ANQGSEA. CDR3 size: 14 residues. J lost 4 bases, V lost 6 bases, and 10 bases had no gene match. The CDR3, as DNA: TGCAGCGTGGCGGCCGGGACAGGCCGCACTGAAGCTTTCTTT. It yields the protein CSVAAGTGRTEAFF.

V gene TRBV7-6 combines with J gene TRBJ2-2, with 12 bases fitting TRBD2. Per the germline V gene, CDR1 is SGHVS and CDR2 is FNYEAQ. V shed 5 bases, J shed 4 bases, and the junction held 8 bases outside the gene matches. CDR3 length: 17 residues. CDR3 bases: TGTGCCAGCAGCGACGGACTAGCGGGGCTGGGCACCGGGGAGCTGTTTTTT. It specifies CASSDGLAGLGTGELFF.

The J gene is TRBJ1-5, the V gene TRBV28; possibly TRBD1 for D (5 bases). Per germline, CDR1 MDHEN and CDR2 SYDVKM. The CDR3 spans 14 residues. The V and J ends lost 6 bases and 9 bases respectively, with 18 bases between them. DNA for the CDR3: TGTGCCAGCAGGTGGGGCGGCCGGGGTCTGCCCCAGCATTTT. This gives the protein CASRWGGRGLPQHF.

The chain links TRBV28 to TRBJ2-1; 8 nucleotides align to TRBD2. Germline loops: CDR1 MDHEN, CDR2 SYDVKM. The length of the CDR3 is 15 residues. J lost 5 bases, V lost 6 bases, and 9 bases had no gene match. The CDR3: CASSPAGGGNNEQFF. CDR3 bases: TGTGCCAGCAGCCCCGCCGGGGGGGGGAACAATGAGCAGTTCTTC.

By proportion, this clone is medium-sized (0.01 to 0.1%). The chain couples TRBV9 to TRBJ2-1; D is unclear. Germline values: CDR1 SGDLS, CDR2 YYNGEE. CDR3 length: 14 residues. Trimming removed 3 bases from V and 3 bases from J, with 10 bases in between. The CDR3 nucleotides are TGTGCCAGCAGCGACCAGACTGGCTACAATGAGCAGTTCTTC. Translated: CASSDQTGYNEQFF.

The V and J genes are TRBV15 and TRBJ1-3, with D hard to call. CDR1 LNHNV and CDR2 YYDKDF come from the germline V gene (reference sequence). Trimming stripped 0 bases from V and 1 base from J, with 4 bases between. This CDR3 comprises 14 residues. The DNA for the CDR3 is TGTGCCACCAGCAGAGAGAAATCTGGAAACACCATATATTTT. Amino acid sequence: CATSREKSGNTIYF.

The CDR3 sequence: CASSPKVSSGNTIYF. CDR3 in DNA: TGTGCCAGCTCACCAAAGGTGAGCTCTGGAAACACCATATATTTT. The chain has TRBV18 and TRBJ1-3; D ambiguous. Looked up from germline, CDR1 is KGHSH and CDR2 is LQKENI. Deletions cut 2 bases from V and 0 bases from J, with 8 bases between. The CDR3 covers 15 residues.

V usage is TRBV28 and J usage is TRBJ2-3, with 12 bases identical to TRBD1. The germline gives CDR1 MDHEN, CDR2 SYDVKM. The CDR3 length is 19 residues. The J segment lost 1 base and the V segment lost 8 bases, leaving 16 bases of the junction unmatched. CDR3 nucleotides: TGTGCCAGCGACGGGACAGGGGGCCACAAGCCCCCTCGCACAGATACGCAGTATTTT. Translation: CASDGTGGHKPPRTDTQYF.

This clone is large in the sample. The J gene is TRBJ2-1, the V gene TRBV12-3 or TRBV12-4; D gene unclear. Trimming took off 6 bases at V and 4 bases at J, with 10 bases between the two ends. The CDR3 covers 13 residues. CDR3 region: CASSRLGYNEQFF. CDR3 sequence (DNA): TGTGCCAGCAGCCGTCTCGGTTACAATGAGCAGTTCTTC.

Turning to this clone: In the same sample, other DNA sequences code for this CDR3. The J gene is TRBJ1-1, the V gene TRBV3-1 (or the pseudogene TRBV3-2); the D is unclear. V gave up 1 base and J gave up 1 base, with 10 bases separating them. The CDR3 has 15 amino acids. Looked up from germline, CDR1 is LGHDT and CDR2 is YNNKEL (reference sequence). CDR3 in DNA: TGTGCCAGCAGCCAAGTGCAAATGGGGAACACTGAAGCTTTCTTT. Its translation: CASSQVQMGNTEAFF.

The chain combines TRBV27 with TRBJ1-6, with TRBD1 as a possible D gene (5 bases). The CDR3 runs to 14 residues. Germline CDR1 MNHEY, CDR2 SMNVEV (reference sequence). Trimming cost V 3 bases and J 7 bases, with 10 bases left between them. The DNA for the CDR3 is TGTGCCAGCAGTTTTTTAGGGGTGAATTCACCCCTCCACTTT. Amino acid sequence: CASSFLGVNSPLHF.

The chain is built from TRBV27 and TRBJ2-1; tentatively, D is TRBD1 (8 bases). Deletions cut 7 bases from V and 7 bases from J, with 23 bases between. There are 16 residues in the CDR3. Germline lookup yields CDR1 MNHEY and CDR2 SMNVEV (reference sequence). The CDR3, as DNA: TGTGCCAGCACCGGGGGGCAGGGGGCGCAAATTAATGAGCAGTTCTTC. Protein: CASTGGQGAQINEQFF.

The V gene is TRBV18, the J gene TRBJ2-7; 12 positions agree with TRBD2. This CDR3 has 16 amino acids. CDR1 and CDR2 (germline): KGHSH, LQKENI. V lost 3 bases, J lost 8 bases, and 11 bases stayed unmatched. The CDR3 coding sequence is TGTGCCAGCTCACCGGGCCTGACCGGGACTAGCGGGCAGCAGTACTTC. Residues: CASSPGLTGTSGQQYF.

CDR3 sequence reads: CASSQEARGLVGTEAFF. CDR3 in DNA: TGCGCCAGCAGCCAAGAGGCCAGGGGGCTAGTAGGCACTGAAGCTTTCTTT. This chain joins TRBV4-1 and TRBJ1-1; 8 bases fit TRBD1. V was clipped by 0 bases and J by 4 bases; unmatched bases: 10. The germline CDR1 and CDR2 sequences are MGHRA and YSYEKL. This CDR3 contains 17 residues.

The chain combines TRBV10-3 with TRBJ2-7; 7 nucleotides line up with TRBD1. This CDR3 has 13 residues. CDR1 and CDR2 from the germline V gene are ENHRY and SYGVKD. Trimming at V came to 6 bases and at J to 5 bases, leaving 7 bases not matched to a gene. The chain's CDR3 is CAIRTGADDEQYF. The CDR3 DNA reads as TGTGCCATCAGAACAGGGGCGGACGACGAGCAGTACTTC.

The V and J genes are TRBV12-3 or TRBV12-4 and TRBJ2-7; D could derive from TRBD1 or TRBD2 (5 bases each). This CDR3 has 12 amino acids. V lost 2 bases and J 6 bases, leaving 8 bases between the germline ends. In DNA, the CDR3 is TGTGCCAGCAGTTTAAGAGGGACCGAGCAGTACTTC. Residues: CASSLRGTEQYF.

This clone was seen only a few times. V gene TRBV28 combines with J gene TRBJ2-1; D unclear. V lost 5 bases to trimming and J lost 4 bases, with 12 bases between them. The CDR3 totals 14 residues. Germline assignment: CDR1 MDHEN and CDR2 SYDVKM. CDR3 nucleotides: TGTGCCAGCAGTCCCCAATTCGAGTACAATGAGCAGTTCTTC. Translation gives CASSPQFEYNEQFF.

The CDR3 bases are TGTGCCAGCAGACGGGGGGTGCGAGACACCGGGGAGCTGTTTTTT. The encoded protein is CASRRGVRDTGELFF. This rearrangement joins TRBV6-5 to TRBJ2-2, with TRBD2 matching over 7 bases. This CDR3 is 15 amino acids long. Germline V lookup: CDR1 MNHEY, CDR2 SVGAGI. Unmatched junction bases numbered 7, after V lost 6 bases and J lost 3 bases.

The V gene is TRBV3-1 (or the pseudogene TRBV3-2), the J gene TRBJ2-1; D gene uncertain. Per the germline V gene, CDR1 is LGHDT and CDR2 is YNNKEL (reference sequence). The CDR3 length is 12 residues. Trimming stripped 1 base from V and 4 bases from J, with 2 bases between. CDR3 in DNA: TGTGCCAGCAGCCAAGGTTACAATGAGCAGTTCTTC. Translating gives CASSQGYNEQFF.

This clone was seen a few times. The chain uses TRBV18 and TRBJ2-1; TRBD2 agrees at 9 bases. There are 17 residues in the CDR3. Germline CDR1 is KGHSH and CDR2 is LQKENI. J was trimmed by 2 bases and V by 2 bases; bases with no gene match: 7. The CDR3 here is CASSPFGGLAAYNEQFF. CDR3 DNA sequence: TGTGCCAGCTCACCATTTGGGGGACTAGCAGCCTACAATGAGCAGTTCTTC. Together with reference TRBV18 and TRBJ2-1, the CDR3 gives the full variable domain: NAGVMQNPRHLVRRRGQEARLRCSPMKGHSHVYWYRQLPEEGLKFMVYLQKENIIDESGMPKERFSAEFPKEGPSILRIQQVVRGDSAAYFCASSPFGGLAAYNEQFFGPGTRLTVL.

The chain joins TRBV19 to TRBJ1-6; TRBD1 matches at 7 bases. The V gene's germline CDR1 is LNHDA and CDR2 SQIVND (reference sequence). The CDR3 loop spans 17 amino acids. Trimming cost V 5 bases and J 5 bases; bases outside gene matches: 12. This chain's CDR3 is CASSFLQGGRDNSPLHF. For the CDR3, the DNA is TGTGCCAGTAGTTTCCTTCAAGGGGGCAGAGATAATTCACCCCTCCACTTT.

This chain links TRBV7-3 with TRBJ2-3; possible D gene TRBD2, 6 bases. V was cut by 1 base and J by 3 bases, with 11 bases left in between. This CDR3 region has 15 residues. Germline V gene sequence: CDR1 SGHTA, CDR2 FQGTGA. CDR3 DNA sequence: TGTGCCAGCAGCTTAAGGGGCGCGGGGACAGATACGCAGTATTTT. It specifies CASSLRGAGTDTQYF.

The V gene is TRBV12-5, the J gene TRBJ2-5; perhaps TRBD1 as D (6 bases). The length of the CDR3 is 14 residues. Germline assignment: CDR1 LGHNT and CDR2 FRNRAP. V lost 1 base and J lost 4, with 10 bases in between. CDR3 in amino acids: CASGLGGLGETQYF. CDR3 DNA: TGTGCTAGTGGTTTGGGGGGGCTGGGAGAGACCCAGTACTTC. The complete variable domain, with remaining parts taken from reference TRBV12-5 and TRBJ2-5, reads DARVTQTPRHKVTEMGQEVTMRCQPILGHNTVFWYRQTMMQGLELLAYFRNRAPLDDSGMPKDRFSAEMPDATLATLKIQPSEPRDSAVYFCASGLGGLGETQYFGPGTRLLVL.

A few counts support this clone. The chain recombines TRBV7-2 with TRBJ2-5, with a tentative D call TRBD2 (5 bases). The CDR3 covers 15 residues. V was trimmed by 3 bases and J by 2 bases, leaving 13 bases between them. Germline values: CDR1 SGHTA, CDR2 FQGNSA. The CDR3 loop is CASSFGNAKQETQYF. In DNA, the CDR3 is TGTGCCAGCAGCTTCGGGAACGCCAAACAAGAGACCCAGTACTTC.

This clone came up a few times. This chain joins TRBV24-1 and TRBJ2-1, with 10 bases matching TRBD1. There are 18 residues in the CDR3. The ends lost 4 bases at V and 8 bases at J; junction bases unmatched: 16. Germline CDR1 reads KGHDR; CDR2 reads SFDVKD. The CDR3 loop is CATSDHLVGTGVIDEQFF. DNA for the CDR3: TGTGCCACCAGTGACCACCTAGTGGGGACAGGGGTTATAGATGAGCAGTTCTTC.